This TCR beta chain was sequenced in a study of cytomegalovirus exposure and HLA in healthy donors. Study-level information: Unique TCRs numbering some 77 million, obtained from HLA-typed donors, made up an early data release.

Concerning this clone itself: Its antigen remains unknown.

Notes on the study in general: In a later analysis, DRB1 alleles had the most associated TCRs; HLA-C alleles the fewest. When a later analysis was performed, an Asian-associated ancestry cluster reportedly had fewer N-insertions than the 666-donor mean. Analysis was carried out at a later point, and it linked a missense DCLRE1C variant to TCR beta V- and J-gene trimming.

Primers included in the PCR were 60 Vbeta and 13 Jbeta primers. TCRdb keeps only in-frame clones here, not all; method: immunoSEQ multiplex PCR. The table shows 90,000 to 140,000 clones, with around four fifths occurring only once. The receptor was isolated from a middle-aged woman in good health and CMV-seropositive. Source material: PBMCs.

The CDR3 DNA is TGTGCCAGCAGCTTAGATCTGCAGGGAAGGGAGTACTTC. This encodes CASSLDLQGREYF. The rearrangement uses TRBV11-3 and TRBJ2-7, with D tentatively TRBD1 (5 bases). The CDR3 runs 13 residues. Germline loops: CDR1 SGHNT, CDR2 YENEEA. The V and J ends lost 0 bases and 11 bases respectively, with 14 bases between them.